This T cell receptor (beta chain) was documented in a study of blood T cell repertoires in COVID-19. Generated by immunoSEQ multiplex PCR, the TCRdb table keeps only in-frame clones and is missing some. This sample has fewer than 400,000 clones, with about 86% found just once. Either two negative PCRs, clearance, or symptom resolution qualified Cohort 3 donors as recovered. This TCR came from a woman aged 45-60 years who had recovered from COVID-19. Material: PBMCs or T cells enriched from blood (not recorded which).

The CDR3 is CASSWGQGGNTEAFF. The DNA of the CDR3 is TGCGCCAGCAGTTGGGGACAGGGTGGTAACACTGAAGCTTTCTTT. The chain couples TRBV10-2 to TRBJ1-1; 9 bases are a match to TRBD1. The CDR3 spans 15 residues. Germline CDR1 reads WSHSY; CDR2 reads SAAADI. V lost 5 bases to trimming and J lost 2 bases; unmatched junction nucleotides: 6.